Below, 17 T cell receptor beta chains from the same sample are listed, as sequenced in a study of blood T cell repertoires in COVID-19. The protocol was immunoSEQ multiplex PCR, while the TCRdb copy is restricted to in-frame clones and leaves out a portion. Of some 56,000 clones in the sample, under 90% were seen once. Sample: peripheral blood. All receptors derive from a man older than 75 with COVID-19, enrolled during active disease.

The CDR3 reads CASSSPPEVQYF. CDR3 bases: TGTGCCAGCAGTTCCCCCCCTGAGGTGCAGTACTTC. The chain joins TRBV27 to TRBJ2-7; D is unresolved. This CDR3 has 12 residues. V lost 4 bases to trimming and J lost 9 bases, with 13 bases between them. The germline V gene has CDR1 MNHEY and CDR2 SMNVEV (reference sequence).

The chain links TRBV28 to TRBJ1-5, with D uncertain. V shed 3 bases and J shed 4 bases, with 13 bases lying between them. The V gene's germline CDR1 is MDHEN and CDR2 SYDVKM. The CDR3 is 15 residues long. The CDR3: CASSFTVKPNQPQHF. DNA for the CDR3: TGTGCCAGCAGTTTCACGGTTAAACCGAATCAGCCCCAGCATTTT.

The chain joins TRBV5-1 to TRBJ2-5; TRBD2 might be the D (6 bases). Germline lookup yields CDR1 SGHRS and CDR2 YFSETQ. Trimming stripped 0 bases from V and 5 bases from J, with 11 bases between. The CDR3 is 14 residues long. The CDR3 loop is CASSLGRELETQYF. The CDR3 DNA sequence: TGCGCCAGCAGCTTGGGACGGGAGTTGGAGACCCAGTACTTC.

V and J are TRBV19 and TRBJ2-6, with D possibly TRBD2 on 5 matching bases. Between the trimmed V and J ends, which lost 5 bases and 13 bases, there was a span of 21 bases. The CDR3 has 15 residues. Per the germline V gene, CDR1 is LNHDA and CDR2 is SQIVND (reference sequence). The CDR3 spells CASSLLPGPTGVLTF. The CDR3 DNA reads TGTGCCAGTAGTCTCCTCCCCGGGCCGACGGGGGTCCTGACTTTC.

The chain is built from TRBV6-5 and TRBJ2-1; weak D call: TRBD2 (6 bases). V lost 9 bases and J 8 bases, leaving 23 bases between the germline ends. The CDR3 runs to 15 residues. Germline V gene lookup returns CDR1 MNHEY and CDR2 SVGAGI. CDR3 region: CASGIGRGGRDEQFF. CDR3 DNA sequence: TGTGCCAGTGGTATTGGGCGGGGCGGACGCGATGAGCAGTTCTTC.

The chain recombines TRBV10-2 with TRBJ1-2, with no clear D. The ends were cut back, 6 bases at V and 2 bases at J, with 13 bases in the middle. CDR3 length equals 14 residues. CDR1 and CDR2 from the germline V gene are WSHSY and SAAADI. DNA of the CDR3: TGCGCCAGCAGGCTCTCCGGAGAGAACTATGGCTACACCTTC. It yields the protein CASRLSGENYGYTF.

The rearrangement joins TRBV27 to TRBJ1-2, with TRBD1 matching over 10 bases. The CDR3 loop spans 19 amino acids. After removal of 3 bases from V and 4 bases from J, the junction contained 17 bases not matched to a gene. The germline V gene has CDR1 MNHEY and CDR2 SMNVEV (reference sequence). The CDR3 sequence: CASSFSVLTPGQGIYGYTF. CDR3 sequence (DNA): TGTGCCAGCAGTTTTTCGGTCCTTACTCCGGGACAGGGGATCTATGGCTACACCTTC.

The rearrangement links TRBV10-3 to TRBJ1-2, with D maybe TRBD1 (5 bases). Germline V lookup: CDR1 ENHRY, CDR2 SYGVKD. The V end lost 2 bases, the J end lost 6 bases, and 10 bases lay between the germline ends. CDR3 size: 13 residues. CDR3 residues: CAISEGQGNGYTF. In nucleotides, the CDR3 is TGTGCCATCAGTGAGGGGCAGGGAAATGGCTACACCTTC.

The chain links TRBV24-1 to TRBJ1-3; maybe TRBD1 (6 bases). The CDR3 loop spans 14 amino acids. Germline values: CDR1 KGHDR, CDR2 SFDVKD. V gave up 4 bases and J gave up 4 bases, with 10 bases separating them. In nucleotides, the CDR3 is TGTGCCACCAGTGACAACAGGGTAGGAAACACCATATATTTT. This encodes CATSDNRVGNTIYF.

This clone was seen more than once but under ten times. The gene calls are TRBV6-5 and TRBJ2-1; D is unclear. CDR1 and CDR2 (germline): MNHEY, SVGAGI. V gave up 5 bases and J gave up 8 bases, with 10 bases separating them. This CDR3 has 12 amino acids. CDR3 protein: CASSPNIHEQFF. The CDR3 DNA is TGTGCCAGCAGTCCGAACATCCATGAGCAGTTCTTC.

This clone was counted between two and nine times. The chain has TRBV6-6 and TRBJ1-4; D perhaps matches TRBD1 (5 bases). Germline assignment: CDR1 MNHNY and CDR2 SVGAGI (reference sequence). The V and J ends lost 2 bases and 0 bases respectively, with 7 bases between them. The CDR3 length is 15 residues. The DNA for the CDR3 is TGTGCCAGCAGTTACGGGGGGGCAACTAATGAAAAACTGTTTTTT. This sequence encodes CASSYGGATNEKLFF.

This chain uses TRBV28 with TRBJ2-2; D is ambiguous. The CDR3 length is 13 residues. The germline V and J ends were trimmed by 7 bases and 6 bases, with 12 bases remaining between them. CDR1 is MDHEN and CDR2 is SYDVKM in the germline V gene. Here the CDR3 DNA reads TGTGCCAGCAAGGAGCAGCCTTCCGGGGAGCTGTTTTTT. Protein: CASKEQPSGELFF.

The J gene is TRBJ1-1, the V gene TRBV2, with 7 bases lining up with TRBD1. The CDR3 covers 14 residues. V lost 1 base and J lost 11; bases outside the gene matches: 10. In germline, CDR1 is SNHLY, CDR2 FYNNEI. CDR3 nucleotides: TGTGCCAGCAGTGAAGTGGTAGGGGGCATGGTGGCTTTCTTT. This codes for CASSEVVGGMVAFF.

The chain links TRBV6-4 to TRBJ2-7; D perhaps matches TRBD2 (6 bases). The CDR3 is 12 residues long. The V gene lost 4 bases and the J gene lost 7 bases, with 11 bases spanning the gap. Germline values: CDR1 MRHNA, CDR2 SNTAGT. CDR3 DNA sequence: TGTGCCAGCAGTGGGGGGACTTGTGAGCAGTACGTC. Its translation: CASSGGTCEQYV.

The V gene is TRBV12-5, the J gene TRBJ2-3; tentative D call: TRBD2 (6 bases). Deletions cut 0 bases from V and 1 base from J, with 11 bases between. In germline, CDR1 is LGHNT, CDR2 FRNRAP. This CDR3 is 16 amino acids long. This CDR3 is CASGLVPGDGTDTQYF. The DNA of the CDR3 is TGTGCTAGTGGTTTGGTCCCGGGGGATGGCACAGATACGCAGTATTTT.

The V call is TRBV5-4, the J call TRBJ2-3; 7 bases are a match to TRBD2. Germline V gene data show CDR1 as SGHNT and CDR2 as YYREEE (reference sequence). The CDR3 totals 14 residues. The J segment lost 1 base and the V segment lost 2 bases, leaving 1 base of the junction unmatched. The CDR3 loop is CASSFAGGTDTQYF. As DNA, the CDR3 is TGTGCCAGCAGCTTCGCGGGAGGCACAGATACGCAGTATTTT.

The chain uses TRBV4-1 and TRBJ1-5; D gene ambiguous. This CDR3 is built from 13 residues. V shed 0 bases and J shed 7 bases, with 7 bases lying between them. From germline, CDR1 is MGHRA and CDR2 YSYEKL. The DNA for the CDR3 is TGCGCCAGCAGCCAAGAGGTCCGGCAGCCCCAGCATTTT. It is translated as CASSQEVRQPQHF.